The 10 T cell receptor beta chains below were found in one sample sequenced in a study of T-cell memory formation after mild COVID-19. MiXCR, run by TCRdb on the 5' RACE reads, gives a single entry per CDR3 protein. The profile shows almost 250,000 distinct CDR3 sequences, 15% of them singletons. The sample comprised PBMCs or a T cell subset sorted from them (not recorded which). The source is an adult woman who had mild COVID-19 (a few samples of this study predate the infection). Cell type and time point are not known.

This clonotype showed up just a few times. J is TRBJ2-3 and V is TRBV5-6; 9 bases agree with TRBD1. CDR1 is SGHDT, CDR2 YYEEEE, per germline. The junction had 12 bases not matched to a gene; V was cut back by 3 bases and J by 10 bases. The CDR3 is 15 residues long. In DNA form, the CDR3 reads TGTGCCAGCAGCTCCGCGGGACAGGGCAATGTTGCGCAGTATTTT. It encodes CASSSAGQGNVAQYF.

The CDR3 coding sequence is TGCAGTGCTACCCCCCGCGGGAGGGCTGGGGGCACAGATACGCAGTATTTT. Translation: CSATPRGRAGGTDTQYF. The chain uses TRBV20-1 and TRBJ2-3; 9 bases map to TRBD2. Trimming removed 4 bases from V and 1 base from J; junction bases left unmatched: 12. The V gene's germline CDR1 is DFQATT and CDR2 SNEGSKA (reference sequence). The CDR3 spans 17 residues.

The sample holds a few counts of this clonotype. V is TRBV5-1 and J is TRBJ1-6, with TRBD1 identical over 7 bases. From germline, CDR1 is SGHRS and CDR2 YFSETQ. This CDR3 is 15 amino acids long. The V gene end was trimmed by 1 base and the J gene end by 8 bases; junction bases not matched to a gene: 6. Here the CDR3 DNA reads TGCGCCAGCAGCTTGTCCGGCAGGGGGGATTCACCCCTCCACTTT. As protein: CASSLSGRGDSPLHF.

The V and J genes are TRBV4-1 and TRBJ2-7; D not resolved. Germline CDR1 MGHRA, CDR2 YSYEKL. CDR3 length equals 16 residues. Trimming left V 0 bases short and J 0 bases short, with 12 bases between. The CDR3 nucleotides are TGCGCCAGCAGCCAAGATCTAGTGGGAAGCTCCTACGAGCAGTACTTC. Translating gives CASSQDLVGSSYEQYF.

The V call is TRBV6-6, the J call TRBJ1-1; no firm D call. The CDR3 length is 14 residues. V gave up 6 bases and J gave up 6 bases, with 17 bases separating them. Germline assignment: CDR1 MNHNY and CDR2 SVGAGI (reference sequence). The CDR3 here is CASRPTSGSAEAFF. CDR3 nucleotides: TGTGCCAGCAGACCCACCAGTGGTTCCGCTGAAGCTTTCTTT.

As concerns this clonotype: One junction end disagrees with the germline gene, perhaps due to a read error. This rearrangement joins TRBV12-3 or TRBV12-4 to TRBJ2-4; D unclear. The CDR3 has 12 amino acids. The CDR3 coding sequence is TGTGCCAGCAGTTTAGCCAAAAACATTCCGTACTTC. It specifies CASSLAKNIPYF.

This clonotype was seen many times. V and J are TRBV7-2 and TRBJ2-3; a possible D gene is TRBD2 (6 bases). Germline V gives CDR1 SGHTA, CDR2 FQGNSA. CDR3 size: 16 residues. Between the trimmed V and J ends, which lost 3 bases and 0 bases, there was a span of 13 bases. The CDR3 sequence: CASSFSRGASTDTQYF. CDR3 nucleotides: TGTGCCAGCAGCTTCTCGCGGGGTGCTAGCACAGATACGCAGTATTTT.

This clonotype has a count of ten or more. CDR3 coding DNA: TGCGCCAGCAGCCTCATACTCACAGGACCCGCAGGTTCACCCCTCCACTTT. Translation: CASSLILTGPAGSPLHF. The genes are TRBV4-1 and TRBJ1-6; D might be TRBD1 (5 bases). Trimming took off 4 bases at V and 9 bases at J, with 22 bases between the two ends. Germline V gives CDR1 MGHRA, CDR2 YSYEKL. The CDR3 has 17 amino acids.

This clonotype was found a few times. In DNA form, the CDR3 reads TGTGCCAGCAGCCGGATCCCAGGGGGCACTGAAGCTTTCTTT. It translates to CASSRIPGGTEAFF. The gene calls are TRBV7-3 and TRBJ1-1; TRBD1 agrees at 7 bases. Germline V gene data show CDR1 as SGHTA and CDR2 as FQGTGA. The CDR3 is made up of 14 amino acids. Losses at the gene ends were 5 bases for V and 4 bases for J; bases not matched to a gene: 7.

The V call is TRBV20-1, the J call TRBJ1-6; TRBD1 agrees at 7 bases. Germline CDR1 is DFQATT and CDR2 is SNEGSKA (reference sequence). This CDR3 has 12 residues. Unmatched junction bases numbered 4, after V lost 5 bases and J lost 9 bases. The CDR3, as DNA: TGCAGTGCTGGGACAGCAGGTTCACCCCTCCACTTT. It translates to CSAGTAGSPLHF.